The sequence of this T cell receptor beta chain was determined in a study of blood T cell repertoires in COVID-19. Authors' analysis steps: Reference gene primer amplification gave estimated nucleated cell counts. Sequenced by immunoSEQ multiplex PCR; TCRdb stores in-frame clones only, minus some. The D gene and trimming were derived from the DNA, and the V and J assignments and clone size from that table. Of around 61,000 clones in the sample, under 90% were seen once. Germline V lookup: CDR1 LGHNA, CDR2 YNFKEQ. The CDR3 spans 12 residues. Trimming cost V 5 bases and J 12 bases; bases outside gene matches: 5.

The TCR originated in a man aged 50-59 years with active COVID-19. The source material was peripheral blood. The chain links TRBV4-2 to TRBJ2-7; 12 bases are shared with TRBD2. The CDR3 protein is CASSYGTSGPYF. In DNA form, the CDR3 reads TGTGCCAGCAGCTATGGGACTAGCGGGCCGTACTTC.